Shown below are 21 T cell receptor beta chains from a single sample sequenced in a study of tissue T cells after allogeneic stem cell transplantation. The time point is: mouse harvest day 14 after allogeneic transplant. Each mouse received 10^7 T-cell-depleted marrow cells plus 10^6 splenic CD5+ T cells by tail vein. Sequencing was performed with immunoSEQ multiplex PCR; in TCRdb, only in-frame clones are kept and a portion is missing. This sample has approximately 4,900 clones, with around 45% found just once. The material sequenced was gut tissue. These TCRs come from a female BALB/c mouse given C57BL/6 T cells with graft-versus-host disease after an allogeneic hematopoietic cell transplant.

On this clone itself: Genes here carry mouse names. The read finishes 1 residue shy of the CDR3 end, and the germline J gene is used to complete it. This rearrangement joins TRBV14 to TRBJ2-4; no clear D. Germline CDR1 and CDR2: SGHDT and FRDEAV. There are 12 residues in the CDR3. The ends were cut back, 1 base at V and 4 bases at J, with 4 bases in the middle. The CDR3 bases that were read are TGTGCCAGCAGTTTCATTAAAAACACCTTGTAC. Translating gives CASSFIKNTLY. The full CDR3 protein is CASSFIKNTLYF.

This clone has a handful of counts. Gene names follow the mouse nomenclature. The read ends 1 residue before the CDR3 terminus; that terminus is restored from the germline J gene. The V call is TRBV13-2, the J call TRBJ1-4, with a possible D match to TRBD1 (6 bases). V was trimmed by 2 bases and J by 0 bases, leaving 8 bases between them. The CDR3 consists of 15 residues. Germline V gene data show CDR1 as NNHNN and CDR2 as SYGAGS (reference sequence). The CDR3 sequence is CASGDRGISNERLFF. CDR3 DNA, as far as it was read: TGTGCCAGCGGTGACAGGGGCATTTCCAACGAAAGATTATTT.

This clone ranks as medium-sized (0.01 to 0.1%). The gene symbols are mouse symbols. The read terminates 1 residue ahead of where the CDR3 ends, so the germline J gene completes it. The rearrangement joins TRBV5 to TRBJ2-2; weak D call: TRBD2 (6 bases). The CDR3 is made up of 15 amino acids. Germline CDR1 LGHNA, CDR2 YNLKQL (reference sequence). Deletions cut 0 bases from V and 5 bases from J, with 10 bases between. The chain's CDR3 is CASSQETGNTGQLYF. CDR3 bases read: TGTGCCAGCAGCCAAGAAACTGGGAATACCGGGCAGCTCTAC.

This clone has more than one count but fewer than ten. The gene names given are mouse names. The CDR3 extends 1 residue past the end of the read, so its final part is completed from the germline J gene. Different DNA sequences within this sample yield the same CDR3. The V call is TRBV26, the J call TRBJ2-5; maybe TRBD1 (6 bases). V was pared by 4 bases and J by 0 bases, with 8 bases between. Germline CDR1 and CDR2: KGHPV and FQNQEV (reference sequence). There are 14 residues in the CDR3. The sequenced part of the CDR3 DNA is TGTGCCAGCAGTCCAACAGGGAACCAAGACACCCAGTAC. Translating it yields CASSPTGNQDTQY. The whole CDR3 protein is CASSPTGNQDTQYF.

Regarding this clone: Any gene name here is a mouse gene name. The covered CDR3 bases are TGTGCCAGCTCCCGTGCAGAAACGCTGTAT. Residues: CASSRAETLY. The entire CDR3 reads CASSRAETLYF. The chain uses TRBV12-1 and TRBJ2-3; the D is unclear. The missing CDR3 end, 1 residue past where the read stops, is filled in from the germline J gene. The CDR3 length is 11 residues. Trimming removed 4 bases at V and 1 base at J, with 2 bases between. Germline V gene sequence: CDR1 SGHSN, CDR2 HYEKVE.

As regards this clone: Germline and genes here are mouse. The CDR3 end lies 1 residue beyond the end of the read and is filled in from the germline J gene. The rearrangement joins TRBV26 to TRBJ1-1, with TRBD1 matching 7 bases. V lost 4 bases and J lost 3; bases outside the gene matches: 5. Germline-derived CDR1 and CDR2 are KGHPV and FQNQEV (reference sequence). This CDR3 has 14 amino acids. The part of the CDR3 DNA that was read is TGTGCCAGCAGTCCGCCGGGACAGTACACAGAAGTCTTC. It is translated as CASSPPGQYTEVF. The entire CDR3 protein reads CASSPPGQYTEVFF.

This clone qualifies as medium-sized. Germline and genes: mouse. From the germline J gene comes the end of the CDR3, since the read stops 1 residue before it. V gene TRBV13-3 combines with J gene TRBJ1-2; 11 nucleotides match TRBD1. The CDR3 extends over 15 amino acids. V gave up 1 base and J gave up 3 bases; unmatched junction bases: 2. CDR1 and CDR2 from the germline V gene are NNHDY and SYVADS. CDR3 residues: CASSDRDRGDSDYTF. CDR3 DNA, as far as it was read: TGTGCCAGCAGTGATAGGGACAGGGGGGACTCCGACTACACC.

This clone turned up a few times. Mouse germline and gene names are used. The sequenced fragment ends 1 residue before the CDR3 boundary, so the rest is inferred from the germline J gene. This rearrangement joins TRBV15 to TRBJ2-4; 7 bases align to TRBD1. The V gene end was trimmed by 6 bases and the J gene end by 7 bases; junction bases not matched to a gene: 7. The CDR3 extends over 13 amino acids. Germline CDR1 and CDR2: SGHND and FRSKSL. CDR3 DNA, as far as it was read: TGTGCCAGCAGCCTTACAGGGGTGGACACCTTGTAC. Residues: CASSLTGVDTLY. The CDR3, in full, reads CASSLTGVDTLYF.

In regard to this clone: Gene names refer to mouse genes. CDR3 sequence: CASSLGTGYNSPLYF. Partial CDR3 DNA: TGTGCCAGCAGTCTGGGGACAGGCTATAATTCGCCCCTCTAC. V is TRBV26 and J is TRBJ1-6, with 8 bases lining up with TRBD1. The read terminates 1 residue before the CDR3 end, so the remaining end is supplied by the germline J gene. TRBJ1-6 falls under the ORF class, with uncertain function. With 2 bases clipped from V and 3 bases from J, the junction kept 0 bases outside the gene matches. CDR1 is KGHPV, CDR2 FQNQEV, per germline (reference sequence). This CDR3 has 15 residues.

Of note for this clone: Mouse gene names and germline throughout. The read ends 1 residue early relative to the CDR3; the germline J gene fills the gap. The chain has TRBV31 and TRBJ2-2; D unresolved. There are 12 residues in the CDR3. Germline lookup yields CDR1 GKSSPN and CDR2 SITVG. Trimming took off 0 bases at V and 3 bases at J, with 2 bases between the two ends. This chain's CDR3 is CAWSLDTGQLYF. The CDR3 bases that were read are TGTGCCTGGAGTCTAGACACCGGGCAGCTCTAC.

This clone appeared a few times. Genes and germline come from the mouse. The read ends 1 residue early relative to the CDR3; the germline J gene fills the gap. The J gene is TRBJ1-6, the V gene TRBV12-1; no clear D. TRBJ1-6 is flagged as an ORF with uncertain function. In germline, CDR1 is SGHSN, CDR2 HYEKVE. The CDR3 has 14 amino acids. Trimming removed 0 bases from V and 3 bases from J, with 5 bases in between. The part of the CDR3 DNA that was read is TGTGCCAGCTCTCTCGGGGTCTATAATTCGCCCCTCTAC. Translated, it gives CASSLGVYNSPLY. The full CDR3 is CASSLGVYNSPLYF.

Worth noting for this clone: Each gene name is a mouse one. The read is 1 residue too short to cover the CDR3 end, so that end is filled in from the germline J gene. This chain uses TRBV1 with TRBJ2-4; the D gene is possibly TRBD1 (6 bases). This CDR3 is built from 15 residues. Germline V gene lookup returns CDR1 NSQYPW and CDR2 LRSPGD (reference sequence). V was clipped by 3 bases and J by 1 base, with 11 bases between them. The CDR3 sequence is CTCSAYRAGQNTLYF. CDR3 bases read: TGCACCTGCAGTGCTTACAGGGCAGGTCAAAACACCTTGTAC.

A word on this clone: The gene symbols are mouse symbols. With the read ending 1 residue before the CDR3 end, the germline J gene is used to fill in that end. The rearrangement uses TRBV1 and TRBJ1-4; D remains ambiguous. The V gene lost 3 bases and the J gene lost 0 bases, with 11 bases spanning the gap. CDR3 length equals 16 residues. From germline, CDR1 is NSQYPW and CDR2 LRSPGD (reference sequence). CDR3 bases read: TGCACCTGCAGTGCTCTCAACACCTTTTCCAACGAAAGATTATTT. It codes for CTCSALNTFSNERLF. The complete CDR3 reads CTCSALNTFSNERLFF. The full variable domain, with the rest looked up from reference TRBV1 and TRBJ1-4, is VTLLEQNPRWRLVPRGQAVNLRCILKNSQYPWMSWYQQDLQKQLQWLFTLRSPGDKEVKSLPGADYLATRVTDTELRLQVANMSQGRTLYCTCSALNTFSNERLFFGHGTKLSVL.

By sample share, this clone is large. Genes and germline come from the mouse. The read terminates 1 residue before the CDR3 end, so the remaining end is supplied by the germline J gene. V is TRBV15 and J is TRBJ2-7, with 13 bases matching TRBD2. The CDR3 is 13 amino acids. Trimming took 6 bases from V and 5 from J; bases not matched to a gene: 1. In germline, CDR1 is SGHND, CDR2 FRSKSL. The sequenced CDR3 bases are TGTGCCAGCAGGGACTGGGGGGGCGATGAACAGTAC. Protein sequence: CASRDWGGDEQY. The whole CDR3 sequence is CASRDWGGDEQYF.

Details on this clone: The gene names here belong to mouse. The observed sequence ends 1 residue before the CDR3 terminus, with the missing tail filled in from the germline J gene. The J gene is TRBJ2-5, the V gene TRBV14; TRBD2 aligns across 11 bases. The germline CDR1 and CDR2 sequences are SGHDT and FRDEAV. The junction had 7 bases not matched to a gene; V was cut back by 4 bases and J by 6 bases. The CDR3 is made up of 15 amino acids. CDR3 amino acids: CASSLRDWGRDTQYF. The sequenced CDR3 bases are TGTGCCAGCAGTCTCAGGGACTGGGGGAGGGACACCCAGTAC.

As regards this clone: Gene names refer to mouse genes. The sequenced fragment ends 1 residue before the CDR3 boundary, so the rest is inferred from the germline J gene. V usage is TRBV26 and J usage is TRBJ2-2; the match to TRBD1 covers 10 bases. The germline CDR1 and CDR2 sequences are KGHPV and FQNQEV (reference sequence). This CDR3 has 15 residues. V gave up 4 bases and J gave up 4 bases; unmatched junction bases: 3. The CDR3 region is CASSQTGGGTGQLYF. The CDR3 DNA, read in part, is TGTGCCAGCAGTCAGACAGGGGGCGGCACCGGGCAGCTCTAC.

Regarding this clone: Here the gene names and germline are mouse. The read ends 1 residue shy of where the CDR3 ends; the end is completed using the germline J gene. This sequence joins TRBV12-2 and TRBJ1-6; tentatively, D is TRBD1 (5 bases). TRBJ1-6 is an ORF for which the function is uncertain. The CDR3 totals 15 residues. Germline CDR1 reads SGHLS; CDR2 reads HYDKME. V lost 2 bases and J 1 base, leaving 8 bases between the germline ends. CDR3 in amino acids: CASSPQGSYNSPLYF. The covered CDR3 bases are TGTGCCAGCTCTCCTCAGGGATCCTATAATTCGCCCCTCTAC.

Concerning this clone: Gene names are the mouse ones. The read falls 1 residue short of the CDR3 end, and the missing part is taken from the germline J gene. The chain couples TRBV12-2 to TRBJ1-1; D perhaps matches TRBD1 (6 bases). CDR1 is SGHLS, CDR2 HYDKME, per germline. This CDR3 is 12 amino acids long. V was shortened by 4 bases and J by 1 base, with 6 bases between the two germline ends. CDR3 in amino acids: CASSRGNTEVFF. The sequenced CDR3 bases are TGTGCCAGCTCCAGGGGAAACACAGAAGTCTTC.

A note on this clone: Each gene name is a mouse one. The DNA ends 1 residue before the CDR3 does, and the rest of the CDR3 is filled in from the germline J gene. The rearrangement uses TRBV19 and TRBJ2-1; tentatively, D is TRBD1 or TRBD2 (5 bases each). Per germline, CDR1 FNHDT and CDR2 SITEND (reference sequence). The CDR3 has 15 amino acids. The germline V and J ends were trimmed by 3 bases and 2 bases, with 12 bases remaining between them. The CDR3 loop is CASSTRDRDYAEQFF. The CDR3 DNA, read in part, is TGTGCCAGCAGTACTCGGGACCGGGACTATGCTGAGCAGTTC.

Sample share makes this clone medium-sized. The gene symbols are mouse symbols. With the read ending 1 residue before the CDR3 end, the germline J gene is used to fill in that end. This rearrangement joins TRBV15 to TRBJ2-7, with D tentatively TRBD1 (5 bases). Trimming cost V 5 bases and J 4 bases, with 9 bases left between them. The CDR3 loop spans 12 amino acids. CDR1 and CDR2 (germline): SGHND, FRSKSL. The CDR3 reads CASSPDKYEQYF. The DNA read from the CDR3 is TGTGCCAGCAGTCCGGACAAATATGAACAGTAC.

This clone was observed a few times. These gene names are mouse names. The missing CDR3 end, 1 residue past where the read stops, is filled in from the germline J gene. The chain joins TRBV3 to TRBJ2-7; a possible D gene is TRBD1 (8 bases). Trimming cost V 5 bases and J 9 bases, with 14 bases left between them. This CDR3 comprises 12 residues. Looked up from germline, CDR1 is SNHLY and CDR2 is FYNGKV (reference sequence). Here the CDR3 reads CASSTNRGGQYF. The DNA read from the CDR3 is TGTGCCAGCAGCACTAACAGGGGGGGACAGTAC.